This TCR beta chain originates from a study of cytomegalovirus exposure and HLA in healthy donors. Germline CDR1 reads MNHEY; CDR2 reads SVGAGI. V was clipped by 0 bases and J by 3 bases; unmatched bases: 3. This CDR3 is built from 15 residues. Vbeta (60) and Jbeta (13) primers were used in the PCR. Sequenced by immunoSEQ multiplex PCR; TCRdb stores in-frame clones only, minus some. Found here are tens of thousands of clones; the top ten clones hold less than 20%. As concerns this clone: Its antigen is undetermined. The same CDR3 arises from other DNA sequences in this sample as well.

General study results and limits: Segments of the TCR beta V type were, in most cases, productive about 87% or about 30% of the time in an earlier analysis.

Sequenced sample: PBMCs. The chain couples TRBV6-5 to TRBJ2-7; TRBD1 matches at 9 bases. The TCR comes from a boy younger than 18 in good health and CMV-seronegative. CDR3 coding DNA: TGTGCCAGCAGTTACTCGCCGGGACAGGGCTACGAGCAGTACTTC. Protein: CASSYSPGQGYEQYF.